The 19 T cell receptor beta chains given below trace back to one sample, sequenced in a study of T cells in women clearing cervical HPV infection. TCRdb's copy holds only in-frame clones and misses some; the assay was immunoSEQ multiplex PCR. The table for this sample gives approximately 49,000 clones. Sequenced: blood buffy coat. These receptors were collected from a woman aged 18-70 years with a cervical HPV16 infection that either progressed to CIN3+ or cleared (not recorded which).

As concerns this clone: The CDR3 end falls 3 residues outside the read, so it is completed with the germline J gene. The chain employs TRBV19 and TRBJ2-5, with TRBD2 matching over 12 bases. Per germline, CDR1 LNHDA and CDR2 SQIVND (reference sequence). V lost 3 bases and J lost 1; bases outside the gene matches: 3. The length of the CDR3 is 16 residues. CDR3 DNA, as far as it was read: TGTGCCAGTAGTATCGGACTAGCGGGGCCCCAAGAGACC. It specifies CASSIGLAGPQET. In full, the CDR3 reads CASSIGLAGPQETQYF.

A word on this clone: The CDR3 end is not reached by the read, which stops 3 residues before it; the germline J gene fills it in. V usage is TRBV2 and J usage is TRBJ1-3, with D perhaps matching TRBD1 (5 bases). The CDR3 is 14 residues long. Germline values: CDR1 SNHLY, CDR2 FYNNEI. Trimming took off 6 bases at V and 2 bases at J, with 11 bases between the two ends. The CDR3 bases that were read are TGTGCCAGCAGCCCGCCCAGGGCTGGAAACACC. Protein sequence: CASSPPRAGNT. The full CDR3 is CASSPPRAGNTIYF.

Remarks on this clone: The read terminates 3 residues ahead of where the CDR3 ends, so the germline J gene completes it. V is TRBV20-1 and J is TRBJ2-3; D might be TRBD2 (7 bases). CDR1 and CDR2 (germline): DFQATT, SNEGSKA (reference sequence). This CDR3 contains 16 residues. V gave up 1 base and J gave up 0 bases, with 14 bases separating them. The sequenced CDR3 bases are TGCAGTGCTAGAGCGGGGGGCGATGGGAGCACAGATACG. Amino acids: CSARAGGDGSTDT. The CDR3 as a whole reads CSARAGGDGSTDTQYF.

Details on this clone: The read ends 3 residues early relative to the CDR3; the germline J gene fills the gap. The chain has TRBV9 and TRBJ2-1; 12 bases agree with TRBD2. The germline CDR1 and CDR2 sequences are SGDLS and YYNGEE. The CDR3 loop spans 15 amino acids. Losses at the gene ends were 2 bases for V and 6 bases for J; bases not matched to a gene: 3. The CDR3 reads CASSVPSGGANEQFF. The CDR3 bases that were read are TGTGCCAGCAGCGTTCCTAGCGGGGGGGCCAATGAG.

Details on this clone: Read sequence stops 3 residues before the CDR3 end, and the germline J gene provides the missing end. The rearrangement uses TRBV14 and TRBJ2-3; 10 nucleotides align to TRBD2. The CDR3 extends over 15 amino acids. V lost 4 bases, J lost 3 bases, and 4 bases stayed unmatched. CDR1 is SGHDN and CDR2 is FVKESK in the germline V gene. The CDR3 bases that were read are TGTGCCAGCAGCCCCCAGCGGGAGGGAACAGATACG. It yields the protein CASSPQREGTDT. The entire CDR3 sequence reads CASSPQREGTDTQYF. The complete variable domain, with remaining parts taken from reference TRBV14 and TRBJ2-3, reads EAGVTQFPSHSVIEKGQTVTLRCDPISGHDNLYWYRRVMGKEIKFLLHFVKESKQDESGMPNNRFLAERTGGTYSTLKVQPAELEDSGVYFCASSPQREGTDTQYFGPGTRLTVL.

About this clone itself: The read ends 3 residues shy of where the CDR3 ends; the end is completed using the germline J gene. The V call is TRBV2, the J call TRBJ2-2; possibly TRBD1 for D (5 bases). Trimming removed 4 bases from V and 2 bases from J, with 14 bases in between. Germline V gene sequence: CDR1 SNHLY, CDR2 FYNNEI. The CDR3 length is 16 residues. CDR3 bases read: TGTGCCAGCAGTGCCTTAGACAGCCCCAACACCGGGGAG. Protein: CASSALDSPNTGE. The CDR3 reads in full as CASSALDSPNTGELFF.

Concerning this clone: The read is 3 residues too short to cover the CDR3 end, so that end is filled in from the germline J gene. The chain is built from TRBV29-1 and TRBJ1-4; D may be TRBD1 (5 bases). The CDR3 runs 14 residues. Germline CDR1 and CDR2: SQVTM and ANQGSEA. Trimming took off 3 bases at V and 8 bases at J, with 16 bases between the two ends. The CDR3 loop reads CSVEVGGRGEKLFF. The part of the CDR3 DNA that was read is TGCAGCGTTGAGGTCGGGGGACGGGGAGAAAAA. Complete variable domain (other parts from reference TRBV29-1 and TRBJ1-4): SAVISQKPSRDICQRGTSLTIQCQVDSQVTMMFWYRQQPGQSLTLIATANQGSEATYESGFVIDKFPISRPNLTFSTLTVSNMSPEDSSIYLCSVEVGGRGEKLFFGSGTQLSVL.

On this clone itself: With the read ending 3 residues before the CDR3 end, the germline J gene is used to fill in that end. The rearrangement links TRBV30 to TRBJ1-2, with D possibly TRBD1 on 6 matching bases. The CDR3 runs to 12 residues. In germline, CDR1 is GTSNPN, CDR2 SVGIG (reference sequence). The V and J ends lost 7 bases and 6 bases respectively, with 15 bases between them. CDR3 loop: CALDPGGHGYTF. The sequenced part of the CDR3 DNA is TGTGCCTTGGACCCGGGGGGCCATGGC.

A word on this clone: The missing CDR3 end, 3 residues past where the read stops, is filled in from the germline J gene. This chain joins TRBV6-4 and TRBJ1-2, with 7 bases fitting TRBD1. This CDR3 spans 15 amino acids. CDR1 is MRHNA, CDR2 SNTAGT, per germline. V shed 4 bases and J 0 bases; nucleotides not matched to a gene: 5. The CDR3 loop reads CASSGRQGANYGYTF. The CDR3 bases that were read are TGTGCCAGCAGTGGACGACAGGGAGCTAACTATGGC.

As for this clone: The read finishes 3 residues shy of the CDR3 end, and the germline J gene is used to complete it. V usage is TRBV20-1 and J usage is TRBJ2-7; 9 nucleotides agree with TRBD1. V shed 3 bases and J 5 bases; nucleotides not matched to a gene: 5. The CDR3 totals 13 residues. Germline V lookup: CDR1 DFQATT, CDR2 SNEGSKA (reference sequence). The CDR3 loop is CSASGDRANEQYF. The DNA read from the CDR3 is TGCAGTGCTAGTGGGGACAGGGCGAACGAG.

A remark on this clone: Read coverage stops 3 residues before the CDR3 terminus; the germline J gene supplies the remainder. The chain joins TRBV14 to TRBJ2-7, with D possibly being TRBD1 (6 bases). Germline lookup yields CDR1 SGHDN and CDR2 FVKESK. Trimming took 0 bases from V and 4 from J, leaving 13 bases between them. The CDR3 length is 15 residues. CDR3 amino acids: CASSQDLTGLYEQYF. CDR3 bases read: TGTGCCAGCAGCCAAGATCTTACAGGGCTGTACGAG.

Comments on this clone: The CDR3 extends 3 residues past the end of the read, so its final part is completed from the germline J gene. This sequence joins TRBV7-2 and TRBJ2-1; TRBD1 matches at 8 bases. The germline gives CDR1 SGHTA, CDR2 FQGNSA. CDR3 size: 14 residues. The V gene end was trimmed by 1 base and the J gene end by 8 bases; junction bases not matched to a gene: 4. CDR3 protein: CASSLVGQGYEQFF. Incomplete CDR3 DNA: TGTGCCAGCAGCTTAGTAGGACAGGGCTATGAG.

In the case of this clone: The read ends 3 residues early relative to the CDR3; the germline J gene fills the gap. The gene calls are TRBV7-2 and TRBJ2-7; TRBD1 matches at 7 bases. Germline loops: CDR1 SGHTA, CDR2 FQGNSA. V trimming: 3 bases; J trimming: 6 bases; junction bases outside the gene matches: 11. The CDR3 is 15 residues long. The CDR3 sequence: CASSFSSDRVGEQYF. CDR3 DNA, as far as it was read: TGTGCCAGCAGCTTTTCCTCTGACAGGGTAGGCGAG.

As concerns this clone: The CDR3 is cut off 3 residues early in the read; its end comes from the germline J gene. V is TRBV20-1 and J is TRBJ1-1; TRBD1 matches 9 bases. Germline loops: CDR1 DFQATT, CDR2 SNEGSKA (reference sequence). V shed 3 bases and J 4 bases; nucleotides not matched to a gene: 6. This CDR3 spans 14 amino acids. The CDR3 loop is CSASTGGEGTEAFF. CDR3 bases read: TGCAGTGCTAGCACAGGGGGCGAGGGCACTGAA.

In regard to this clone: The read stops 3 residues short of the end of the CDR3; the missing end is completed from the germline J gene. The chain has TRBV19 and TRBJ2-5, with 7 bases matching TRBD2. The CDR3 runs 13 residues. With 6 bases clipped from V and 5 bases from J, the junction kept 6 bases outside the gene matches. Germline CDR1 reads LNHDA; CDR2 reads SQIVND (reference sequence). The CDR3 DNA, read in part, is TGTGCCAGTAGCAGACTAGCTCTGGAGACC. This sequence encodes CASSRLALET. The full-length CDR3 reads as CASSRLALETQYF.

The sequenced CDR3 bases are TGTGCCAGCAGCGCTCGAGGGGTTGGTTCTCAGCCC. Its translation: CASSARGVGSQP. The CDR3 in full is CASSARGVGSQPQHF. V usage is TRBV27 and J usage is TRBJ1-5, with D possibly TRBD1 on 5 matching bases. The observed sequence ends 3 residues before the CDR3 terminus, with the missing tail filled in from the germline J gene. The CDR3 is 15 amino acids. The germline V and J ends were trimmed by 6 bases and 6 bases, with 18 bases remaining between them. Germline V gene lookup returns CDR1 MNHEY and CDR2 SMNVEV (reference sequence).

CDR3 sequence: CASIPNPGQGGETQYF. CDR3 DNA, as far as it was read: TGTGCCAGTATCCCGAATCCGGGACAGGGGGGAGAGACC. The chain has TRBV19 and TRBJ2-5, with TRBD1 matching over 11 bases. The read terminates 3 residues ahead of where the CDR3 ends, so the germline J gene completes it. V shed 7 bases, J shed 4 bases, and the junction held 11 bases outside the gene matches. CDR1 LNHDA and CDR2 SQIVND come from the germline V gene (reference sequence). The CDR3 length is 16 residues.

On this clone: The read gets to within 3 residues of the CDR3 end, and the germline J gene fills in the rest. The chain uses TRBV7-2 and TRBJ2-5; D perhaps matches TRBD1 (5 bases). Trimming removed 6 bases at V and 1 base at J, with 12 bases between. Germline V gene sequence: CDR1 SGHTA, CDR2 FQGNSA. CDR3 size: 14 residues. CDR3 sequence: CASRIVGAQETQYF. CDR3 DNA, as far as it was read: TGTGCCAGCAGGATAGTTGGGGCCCAAGAGACC. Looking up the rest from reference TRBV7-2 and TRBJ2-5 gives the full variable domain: GAGVSQSPSNKVTEKGKDVELRCDPISGHTALYWYRQSLGQGLEFLIYFQGNSAPDKSGLPSDRFSAERTGGSVSTLTIQRTQQEDSAVYLCASRIVGAQETQYFGPGTRLLVL.

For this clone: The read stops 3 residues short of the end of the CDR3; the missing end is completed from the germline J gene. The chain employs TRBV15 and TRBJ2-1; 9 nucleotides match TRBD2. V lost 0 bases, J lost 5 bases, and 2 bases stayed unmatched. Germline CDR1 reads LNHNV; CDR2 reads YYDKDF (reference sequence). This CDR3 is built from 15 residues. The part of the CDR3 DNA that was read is TGTGCCACCAGCAGAGAGCTAGCGGGAAACAATGAG. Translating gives CATSRELAGNNE. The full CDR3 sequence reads CATSRELAGNNEQFF.